This TCR beta chain was found in a study of T-cell memory formation after mild COVID-19. TCRdb itself ran the 5' RACE reads through MiXCR, one entry per CDR3 protein. The data show 350,000 to 400,000 distinct CDR3 sequences, 20% to 25% seen once. V lost 5 bases, J lost 6 bases, and 7 bases stayed unmatched. The CDR3 contains 15 residues. Sample: PBMCs or a T cell subset sorted from them (not recorded which). The chain couples TRBV12-3 or TRBV12-4 to TRBJ2-7; 13 bases are shared with TRBD2. The TCR originated in an adult woman who had mild COVID-19 (a few samples of this study predate the infection). Cell type and time point are not known. CDR3 coding DNA: TGTGCCAGCAGTCCGCCGGGACTAGCGGGATCCGAGCAGTACTTC. This gives the protein CASSPPGLAGSEQYF.